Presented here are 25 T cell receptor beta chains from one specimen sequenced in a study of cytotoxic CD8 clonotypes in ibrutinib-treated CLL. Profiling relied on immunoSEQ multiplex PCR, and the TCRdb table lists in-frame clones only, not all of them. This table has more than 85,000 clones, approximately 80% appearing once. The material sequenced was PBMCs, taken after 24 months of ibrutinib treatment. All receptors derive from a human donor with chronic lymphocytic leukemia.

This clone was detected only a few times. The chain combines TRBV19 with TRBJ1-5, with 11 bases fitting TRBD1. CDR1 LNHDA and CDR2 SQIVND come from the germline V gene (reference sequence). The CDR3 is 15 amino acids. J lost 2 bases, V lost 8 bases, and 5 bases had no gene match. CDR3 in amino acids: CASGGQGARNQPQHF. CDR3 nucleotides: TGTGCCAGTGGAGGACAGGGGGCCCGCAATCAGCCCCAGCATTTT. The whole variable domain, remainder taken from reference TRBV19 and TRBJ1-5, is DGGITQSPKYLFRKEGQNVTLSCEQNLNHDAMYWYRQDPGQGLRLIYYSQIVNDFQKGDIAEGYSVSREKKESFPLTVTSAQKNPTAFYLCASGGQGARNQPQHFGDGTRLSIL.

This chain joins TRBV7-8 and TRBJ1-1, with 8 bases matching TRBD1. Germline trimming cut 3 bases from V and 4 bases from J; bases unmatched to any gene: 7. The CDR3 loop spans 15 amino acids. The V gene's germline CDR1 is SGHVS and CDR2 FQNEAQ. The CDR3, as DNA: TGTGCCAGCAGCTTGCCCACAGGGGGAATCACTGAAGCTTTCTTT. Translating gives CASSLPTGGITEAFF.

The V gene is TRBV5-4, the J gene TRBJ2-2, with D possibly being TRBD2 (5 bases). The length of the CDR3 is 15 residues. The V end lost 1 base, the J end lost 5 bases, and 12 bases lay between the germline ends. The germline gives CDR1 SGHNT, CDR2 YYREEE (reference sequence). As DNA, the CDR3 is TGTGCCAGCAGCTTGTTGGGGAGTTCGACCGGGGAGCTGTTTTTT. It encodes CASSLLGSSTGELFF.

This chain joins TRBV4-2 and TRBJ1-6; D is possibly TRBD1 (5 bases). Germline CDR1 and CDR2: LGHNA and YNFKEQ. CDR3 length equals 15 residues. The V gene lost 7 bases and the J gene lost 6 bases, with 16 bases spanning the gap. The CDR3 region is CASTISRDGNSPLHF. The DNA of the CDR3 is TGTGCCAGCACAATTTCCCGGGACGGTAATTCACCCCTCCACTTT.

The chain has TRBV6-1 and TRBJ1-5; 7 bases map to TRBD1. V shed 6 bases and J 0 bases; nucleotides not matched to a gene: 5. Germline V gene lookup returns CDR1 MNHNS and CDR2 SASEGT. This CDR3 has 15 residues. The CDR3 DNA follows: TGTGCCAGCAGCGCCGGGACAGTTAGCAATCAGCCCCAGCATTTT. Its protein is CASSAGTVSNQPQHF.

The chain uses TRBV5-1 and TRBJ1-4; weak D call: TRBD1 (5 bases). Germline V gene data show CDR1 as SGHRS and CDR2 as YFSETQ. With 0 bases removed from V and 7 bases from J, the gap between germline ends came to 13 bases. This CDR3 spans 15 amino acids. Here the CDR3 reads CASSLERGRAEKLFF. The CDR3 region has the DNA TGCGCCAGCAGCTTGGAGAGGGGTCGGGCTGAAAAACTGTTTTTT.

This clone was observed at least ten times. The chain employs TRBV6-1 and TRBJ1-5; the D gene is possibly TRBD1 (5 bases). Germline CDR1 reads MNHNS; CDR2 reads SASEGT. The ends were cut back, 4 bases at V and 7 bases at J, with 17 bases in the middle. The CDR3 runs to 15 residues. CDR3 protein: CASSAGRFVPQPQHF. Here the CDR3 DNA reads TGTGCCAGCAGTGCAGGGAGATTCGTCCCCCAGCCCCAGCATTTT.

In DNA, the CDR3 is TGTGCCAGCAGCTTTGGTAGCGGGACCAAGGGCTACGAGCAGTACTTC. Amino acid sequence: CASSFGSGTKGYEQYF. The V and J genes are TRBV27 and TRBJ2-7, with TRBD2 matching 8 bases. Germline lookup yields CDR1 MNHEY and CDR2 SMNVEV (reference sequence). The CDR3 loop spans 16 amino acids. With V trimmed by 6 bases and J by 3 bases, 13 bases remained unmatched.

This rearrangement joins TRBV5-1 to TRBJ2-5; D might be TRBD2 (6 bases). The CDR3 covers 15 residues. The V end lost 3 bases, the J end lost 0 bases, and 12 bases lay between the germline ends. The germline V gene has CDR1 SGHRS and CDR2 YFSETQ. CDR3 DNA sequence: TGCGCCAGCAGCTCTATACGGGAGTACCAAGAGACCCAGTACTTC. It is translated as CASSSIREYQETQYF.

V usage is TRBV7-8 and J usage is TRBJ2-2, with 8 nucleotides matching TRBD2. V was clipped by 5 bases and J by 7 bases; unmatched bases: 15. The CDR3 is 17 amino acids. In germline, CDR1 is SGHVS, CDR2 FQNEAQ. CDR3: CASSHQPGGRQDGELFF. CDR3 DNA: TGTGCCAGCAGCCACCAACCCGGCGGGAGGCAGGACGGGGAGCTGTTTTTT.

The CDR3 DNA is TGTGCCAGCAGCGCCGGAAGAGACGAGCAGTACTTC. This sequence encodes CASSAGRDEQYF. The V gene is TRBV5-6, the J gene TRBJ2-7; no firm D call. The CDR3 has 12 residues. Trimming pared 4 bases from V and 5 bases from J, leaving 10 bases between. Germline values: CDR1 SGHDT, CDR2 YYEEEE.

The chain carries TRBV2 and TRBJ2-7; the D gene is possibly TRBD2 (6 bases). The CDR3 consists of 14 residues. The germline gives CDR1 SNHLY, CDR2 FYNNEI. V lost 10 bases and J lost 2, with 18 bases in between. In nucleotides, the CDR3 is TGTGCCACCCTACTCCAGGGAGGCCCCTACGAGCAGTACTTC. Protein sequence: CATLLQGGPYEQYF.

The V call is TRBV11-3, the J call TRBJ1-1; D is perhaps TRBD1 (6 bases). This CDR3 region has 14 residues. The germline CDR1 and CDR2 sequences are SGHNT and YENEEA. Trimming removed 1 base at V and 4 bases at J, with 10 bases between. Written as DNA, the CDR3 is TGTGCCAGCAGCTTAGGGGGGCTAGGCACTGAAGCTTTCTTT. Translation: CASSLGGLGTEAFF.

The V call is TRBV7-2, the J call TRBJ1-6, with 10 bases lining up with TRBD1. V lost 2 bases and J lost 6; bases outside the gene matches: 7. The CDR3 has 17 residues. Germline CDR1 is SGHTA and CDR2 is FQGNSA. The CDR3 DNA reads TGTGCCAGCAGCTTATCGGGACAGGGGCGGTTTAATTCACCCCTCCACTTT. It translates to CASSLSGQGRFNSPLHF.

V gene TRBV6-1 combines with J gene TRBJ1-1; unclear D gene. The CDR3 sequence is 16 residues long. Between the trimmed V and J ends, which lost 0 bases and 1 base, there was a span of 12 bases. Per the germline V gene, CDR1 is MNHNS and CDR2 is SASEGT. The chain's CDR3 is CASSEAFRAENTEAFF. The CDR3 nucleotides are TGTGCCAGCAGTGAAGCTTTCCGGGCGGAGAACACTGAAGCTTTCTTT.

The CDR3 sequence is CASTDYSVGYTGELFF. In DNA form, the CDR3 reads TGTGCCAGTACCGATTATAGCGTCGGGTACACCGGGGAGCTGTTTTTT. V gene TRBV19 combines with J gene TRBJ2-2; a possible D gene is TRBD2 (5 bases). Trimming pared 7 bases from V and 3 bases from J, leaving 18 bases between. From germline, CDR1 is LNHDA and CDR2 SQIVND (reference sequence). The CDR3 is 16 residues long.

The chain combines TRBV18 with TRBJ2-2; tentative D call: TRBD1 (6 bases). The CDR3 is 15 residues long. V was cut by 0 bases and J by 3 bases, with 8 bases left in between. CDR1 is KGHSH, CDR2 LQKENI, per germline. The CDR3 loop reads CASSPPQGYTGELFF. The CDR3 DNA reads TGTGCCAGCTCACCACCTCAGGGGTACACCGGGGAGCTGTTTTTT.

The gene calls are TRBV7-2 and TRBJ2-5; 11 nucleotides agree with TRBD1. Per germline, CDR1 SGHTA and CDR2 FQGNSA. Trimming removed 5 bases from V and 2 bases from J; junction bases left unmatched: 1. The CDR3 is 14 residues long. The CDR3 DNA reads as TGTGCCAGCAGCCGGGACAGGGGGCAAGAGACCCAGTACTTC. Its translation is CASSRDRGQETQYF.

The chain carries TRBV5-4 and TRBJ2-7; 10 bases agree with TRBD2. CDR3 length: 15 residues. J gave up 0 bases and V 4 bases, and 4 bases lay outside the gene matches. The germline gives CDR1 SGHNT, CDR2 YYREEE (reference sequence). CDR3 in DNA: TGTGCCAGCAGCACGGGACTAGCGAGCTCCTACGAGCAGTACTTC. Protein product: CASSTGLASSYEQYF.

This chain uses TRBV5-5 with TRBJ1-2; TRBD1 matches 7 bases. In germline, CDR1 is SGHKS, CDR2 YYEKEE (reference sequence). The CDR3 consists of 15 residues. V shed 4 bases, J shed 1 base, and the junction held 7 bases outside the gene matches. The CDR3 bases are TGTGCCAGCAGCGCGGGACAGCTCCATAACTATGGCTACACCTTC. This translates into CASSAGQLHNYGYTF.

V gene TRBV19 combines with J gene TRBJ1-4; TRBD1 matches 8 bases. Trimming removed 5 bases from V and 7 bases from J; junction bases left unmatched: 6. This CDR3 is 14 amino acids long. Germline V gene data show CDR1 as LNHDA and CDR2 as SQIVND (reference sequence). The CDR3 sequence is CASSSGGIGEKLFF. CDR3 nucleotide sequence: TGTGCCAGTAGTTCAGGGGGCATTGGTGAAAAACTGTTTTTT.

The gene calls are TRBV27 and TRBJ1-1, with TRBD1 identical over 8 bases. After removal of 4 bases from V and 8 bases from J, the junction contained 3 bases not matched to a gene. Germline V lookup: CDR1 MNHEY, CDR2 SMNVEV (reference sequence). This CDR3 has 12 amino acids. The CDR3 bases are TGTGCCAGCAGTTCCCGGACAGGGGAAGCTTTCTTT. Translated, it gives CASSSRTGEAFF.

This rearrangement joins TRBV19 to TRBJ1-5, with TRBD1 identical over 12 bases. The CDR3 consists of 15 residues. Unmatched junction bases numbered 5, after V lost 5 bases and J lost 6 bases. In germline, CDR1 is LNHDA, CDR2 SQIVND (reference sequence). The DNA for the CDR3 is TGTGCCAGTAGTGCCCGGGACAGGGGGCTTCAGCCCCAGCATTTT. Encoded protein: CASSARDRGLQPQHF.

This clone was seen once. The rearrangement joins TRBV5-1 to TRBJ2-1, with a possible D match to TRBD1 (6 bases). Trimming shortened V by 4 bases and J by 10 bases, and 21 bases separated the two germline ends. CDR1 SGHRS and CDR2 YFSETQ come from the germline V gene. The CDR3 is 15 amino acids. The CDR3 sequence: CASSLDSGQTGEQFF. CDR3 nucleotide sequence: TGCGCCAGCAGCCTGGACAGTGGGCAAACGGGGGAGCAGTTCTTC.

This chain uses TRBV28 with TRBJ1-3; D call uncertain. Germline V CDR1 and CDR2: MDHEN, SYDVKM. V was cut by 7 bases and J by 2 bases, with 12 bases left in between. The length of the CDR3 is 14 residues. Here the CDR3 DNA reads TGTGCCAGCACTCTACCTAGTCCTGGAAACACCATATATTTT. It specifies CASTLPSPGNTIYF.